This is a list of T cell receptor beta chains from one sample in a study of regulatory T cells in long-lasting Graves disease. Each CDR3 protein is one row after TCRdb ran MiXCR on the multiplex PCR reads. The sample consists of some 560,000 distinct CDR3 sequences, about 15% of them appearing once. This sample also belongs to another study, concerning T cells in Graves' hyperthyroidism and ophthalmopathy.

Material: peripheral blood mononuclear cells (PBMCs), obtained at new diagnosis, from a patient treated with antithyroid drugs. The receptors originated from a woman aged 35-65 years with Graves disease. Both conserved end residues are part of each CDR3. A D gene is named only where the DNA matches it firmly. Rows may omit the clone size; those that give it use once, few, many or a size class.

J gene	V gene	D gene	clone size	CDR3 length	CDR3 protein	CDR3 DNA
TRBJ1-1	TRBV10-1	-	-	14	CASSESGGGTEAFF	TGCGCCAGCAGTGAGTCTGGGGGAGGCACTGAAGCTTTCTTT
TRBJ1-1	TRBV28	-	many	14	CASSNRALNTEAFF	TGTGCCAGCAGTAACAGGGCCCTGAACACTGAAGCTTTCTTT
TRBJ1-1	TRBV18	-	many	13	CASSRRASRGAFF	TGTGCCAGCTCGAGACGGGCCTCGAGGGGAGCTTTCTTT
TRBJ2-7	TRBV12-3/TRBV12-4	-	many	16	CASSLEGAGYSYEQYF	TGTGCCAGCAGTTTAGAGGGTGCCGGATATTCCTACGAGCAGTACTTC
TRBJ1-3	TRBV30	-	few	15	CAWNRGAFSGNTIYF	TGTGCCTGGAATAGGGGTGCTTTCTCTGGAAACACCATATATTTT
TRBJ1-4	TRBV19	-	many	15	CASSMEGVANEKLFF	TGTGCCAGTAGTATGGAAGGAGTAGCTAATGAAAAACTGTTTTTT
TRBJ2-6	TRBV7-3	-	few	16	CASSLTPSSGANVLTF	TGTGCCAGCAGCTTAACTCCCAGCTCTGGGGCCAACGTCCTGACTTTC
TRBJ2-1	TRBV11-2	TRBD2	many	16	CASSPGLAGGNNEQFF	TGTGCCAGCAGCCCGGGACTAGCGGGGGGCAACAATGAGCAGTTCTTC
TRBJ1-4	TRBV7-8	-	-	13	CASSNTGDEKLFF	TGTGCCAGCAGCAACACCGGGGATGAAAAACTGTTTTTT
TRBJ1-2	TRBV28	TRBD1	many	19	CASTYVALGQGDLNYGYTF	TGTGCCAGCACCTACGTTGCGTTGGGACAGGGGGACCTTAACTATGGCTACACCTTC
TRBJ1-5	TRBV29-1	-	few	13	CSVLPIGNQPQHF	TGCAGCGTATTACCCATCGGCAATCAGCCCCAGCATTTT
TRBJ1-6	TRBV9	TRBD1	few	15	CASSVEDRVDSPLHF	TGTGCCAGCAGCGTAGAAGACAGGGTGGACTCACCCCTCCACTTT
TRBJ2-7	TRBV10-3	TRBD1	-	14	CASSPADRGVEQYF	TGTGCCAGCAGCCCCGCGGACAGGGGTGTCGAGCAGTACTTC
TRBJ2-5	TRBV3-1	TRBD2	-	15	CASSFHSGGEETQYF	TGTGCCAGCAGTTTCCATAGCGGGGGTGAAGAGACCCAGTACTTC
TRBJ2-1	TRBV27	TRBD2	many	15	CASSLSRGGHNEQFF	TGTGCCAGCAGTTTATCGCGGGGGGGACACAATGAGCAGTTCTTC
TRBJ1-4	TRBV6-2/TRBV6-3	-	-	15	CASSYTGSTNEKLFF	TGTGCCAGCAGTTACACGGGATCAACTAATGAAAAACTGTTTTTT
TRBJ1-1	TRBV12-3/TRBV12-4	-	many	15	CASSAGFAGGTEAFF	TGTGCCAGCAGTGCCGGATTCGCGGGGGGCACTGAAGCTTTCTTT
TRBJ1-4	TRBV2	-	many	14	CATTGRGTNEKLFF	TGTGCCACCACAGGTCGAGGGACTAATGAAAAACTGTTTTTT
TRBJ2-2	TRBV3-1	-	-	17	CASSLRSGHTNTGELFF	TGTGCCAGCAGCCTTCGATCAGGACACACGAACACCGGGGAGCTGTTTTTT
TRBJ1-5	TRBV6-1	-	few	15	CASSGLTGPRGPQHF	TGTGCCAGCAGTGGACTCACGGGGCCCCGAGGGCCCCAGCATTTT
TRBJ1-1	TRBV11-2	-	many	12	CASKWGYTEAFF	TGTGCCAGCAAATGGGGATACACTGAAGCTTTCTTT
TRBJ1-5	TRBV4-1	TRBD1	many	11	CAVDRGQPQHF	TGCGCCGTCGACAGGGGGCAGCCCCAGCATTTT
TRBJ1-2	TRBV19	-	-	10	CAIKGDGYTF	TGTGCGATAAAGGGGGATGGCTACACCTTC
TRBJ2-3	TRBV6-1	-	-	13	CASGRGPTDTQYF	TGTGCCAGCGGACGGGGGCCTACAGATACGCAGTATTTT
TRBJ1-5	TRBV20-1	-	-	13	CSAGGGTREPQHF	TGCAGTGCTGGTGGGGGGACCCGAGAGCCCCAGCATTTT
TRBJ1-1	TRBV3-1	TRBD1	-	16	CASSQDLVRDRGRAFF	TGTGCCAGCAGCCAAGATTTAGTTAGGGACAGGGGTCGAGCTTTCTTT
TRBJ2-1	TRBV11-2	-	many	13	CASRLVLFNEQFF	TGTGCCAGCAGGTTGGTGCTTTTTAATGAGCAGTTCTTC
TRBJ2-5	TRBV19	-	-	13	CASSMASLETQYF	TGTGCCAGTAGTATGGCGAGCTTAGAGACCCAGTACTTC
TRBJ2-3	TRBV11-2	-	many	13	CASSHSPSDTQYF	TGTGCCAGCAGCCATTCTCCGTCCGATACGCAGTATTTT
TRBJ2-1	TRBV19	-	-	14	CASRRGRGRHGQFF	TGTGCCAGTAGAAGGGGCAGGGGCCGACATGGGCAGTTCTTC
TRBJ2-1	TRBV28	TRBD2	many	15	CASSSGGGYNEGQFF	TGTGCCAGCTCTTCCGGGGGGGGGTACAATGAAGGGCAGTTCTTC
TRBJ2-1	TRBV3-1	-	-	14	CASSFGGVVGEQFF	TGTGCCAGCAGCTTCGGAGGCGTGGTGGGTGAGCAGTTCTTC
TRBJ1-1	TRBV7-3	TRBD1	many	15	CASRLGGTGNTEAFF	TGTGCCAGCAGGTTAGGAGGGACAGGGAACACTGAAGCTTTCTTT
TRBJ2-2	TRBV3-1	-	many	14	CASRPAGSTGELFF	TGTGCCAGCAGGCCGGCGGGGAGCACCGGGGAGCTGTTTTTT
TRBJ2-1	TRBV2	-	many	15	CASSERTGAGNEQFF	TGTGCCAGCAGTGAGAGGACGGGGGCTGGGAATGAGCAGTTCTTC
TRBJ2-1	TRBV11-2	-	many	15	CASSLVRGRYNEQFF	TGTGCCAGCAGCTTAGTGCGGGGGCGTTACAATGAGCAGTTCTTC
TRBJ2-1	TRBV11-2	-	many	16	CASSLAGGTQGPGQFF	TGTGCCAGCAGCTTAGCTGGGGGCACACAGGGCCCCGGGCAGTTCTTC
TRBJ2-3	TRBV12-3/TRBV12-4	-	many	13	CASRGTPRDTQYF	TGTGCCAGCAGAGGGACCCCCCGAGATACGCAGTATTTT
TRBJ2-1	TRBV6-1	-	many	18	CASYPAGAGYRSYNEQFF	TGTGCCAGCTACCCCGCCGGTGCGGGTTACCGCTCCTACAATGAGCAGTTCTTC
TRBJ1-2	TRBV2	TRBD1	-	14	CASRGQGVTYGYTF	TGTGCCAGCAGGGGACAGGGGGTTACCTATGGCTACACCTTC
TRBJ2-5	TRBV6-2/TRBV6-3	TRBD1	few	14	CASSYEGARETQYF	TGTGCCAGCAGTTACGAGGGGGCGCGAGAGACCCAGTACTTC
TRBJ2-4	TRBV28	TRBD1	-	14	CASSFSGQGAKNYF	TGTGCCAGCAGTTTTTCCGGACAGGGAGCTAAAAATTACTTC
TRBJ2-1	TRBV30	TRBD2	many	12	CAWRPTSGGQFF	TGTGCCTGGAGGCCGACTAGCGGGGGGCAGTTCTTC